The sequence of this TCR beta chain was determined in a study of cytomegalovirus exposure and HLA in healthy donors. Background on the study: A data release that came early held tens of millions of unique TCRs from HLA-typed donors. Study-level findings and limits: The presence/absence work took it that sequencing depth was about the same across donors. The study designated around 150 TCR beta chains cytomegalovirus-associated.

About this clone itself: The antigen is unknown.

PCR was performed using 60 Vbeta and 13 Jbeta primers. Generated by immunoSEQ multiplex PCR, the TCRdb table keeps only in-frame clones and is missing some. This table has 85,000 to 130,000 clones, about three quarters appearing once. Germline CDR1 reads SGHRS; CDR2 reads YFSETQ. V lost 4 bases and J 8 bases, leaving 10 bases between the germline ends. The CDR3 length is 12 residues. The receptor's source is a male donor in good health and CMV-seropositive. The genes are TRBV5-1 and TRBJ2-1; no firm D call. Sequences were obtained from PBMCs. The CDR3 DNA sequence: TGCGCCAGCAGCGCTAGTGTCCATGAGCAGTTCTTC. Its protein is CASSASVHEQFF.